These 9 T cell receptor beta chains were sequenced from one sample in a study of blood T cells in healthy people across ages (dated by TCRdb to between 2014 and 2016). Library generation was performed with 5' RACE. TCRdb lists the instrument as Illumina HiSeq 2500. A second PCR of about 7 to 12 cycles was run with a J-beta primer mix and a sample-barcoded 5' primer. TCRdb itself trimmed the public reads at Q25 with fastp, ran MiXCR and retained productive beta chains. Each entry is one CDR3 protein sequence, shown with its most common DNA and genes. The sample has under 750,000 distinct CDR3 sequences on record, around half of them singletons. Approximately 25% of the sample is held by the ten biggest clonotypes. The specimen was blood. These receptors all stem from an elderly man in good health.

V usage is TRBV6-5 and J usage is TRBJ2-7, with 9 bases fitting TRBD1. This CDR3 is 17 amino acids long. Unmatched junction bases numbered 12, after V lost 0 bases and J lost 6 bases. Germline CDR1 MNHEY, CDR2 SVGAGI. The CDR3 region is CASSYSPTGGGWSEQYF. DNA of the CDR3: TGTGCCAGCAGTTACTCACCGACAGGGGGAGGTTGGTCCGAGCAGTACTTC.

The chain joins TRBV20-1 to TRBJ2-7; 10 nucleotides line up with TRBD2. V trimming: 0 bases; J trimming: 10 bases; junction bases outside the gene matches: 12. Germline loops: CDR1 DFQATT, CDR2 SNEGSKA (reference sequence). This CDR3 is 15 amino acids long. DNA of the CDR3: TGCAGTGCTAGAGAGGGGGCACTAGCGGGATCGGACCAGTACTTC. This translates into CSAREGALAGSDQYF.

This clonotype has a handful of counts. The chain employs TRBV7-2 and TRBJ1-2; D is undetermined. This CDR3 region has 13 residues. V was shortened by 3 bases and J by 1 base, with 6 bases between the two germline ends. CDR1 and CDR2 from the germline V gene are SGHTA and FQGNSA. CDR3: CASSFRGNYGYTF. CDR3 coding DNA: TGTGCCAGCAGCTTTCGGGGTAACTATGGCTACACCTTC. Based on the CDR3 plus reference TRBV7-2 and TRBJ1-2, the full variable domain is GAGVSQSPSNKVTEKGKDVELRCDPISGHTALYWYRQSLGQGLEFLIYFQGNSAPDKSGLPSDRFSAERTGGSVSTLTIQRTQQEDSAVYLCASSFRGNYGYTFGSGTRLTVV.

This clonotype was seen a handful of times. The chain employs TRBV7-2 and TRBJ2-7, with 8 bases that match TRBD2. This CDR3 is built from 15 residues. Looked up from germline, CDR1 is SGHTA and CDR2 is FQGNSA. J was trimmed by 2 bases and V by 5 bases; bases with no gene match: 8. The CDR3 DNA reads TGTGCCAGCAGCCAACCGGGACTAGGAACCTACGAGCAGTACTTC. Its translation is CASSQPGLGTYEQYF.

The genes are TRBV7-2 and TRBJ2-5; perhaps TRBD1 as D (5 bases). CDR1 and CDR2 (germline): SGHTA, FQGNSA. V was shortened by 2 bases and J by 5 bases, with 15 bases between the two germline ends. The CDR3 is 15 residues long. DNA of the CDR3: TGTGCCAGCAGCTTATCAGGGATTAGGGCGGAGACCCAGTACTTC. Translating gives CASSLSGIRAETQYF.

V usage is TRBV7-6 and J usage is TRBJ2-1; D is ambiguous. The DNA end lines up better with TRBJ2-7; the J call may be wrong. This CDR3 contains 14 residues. CDR1 and CDR2 from the germline V gene are SGHVS and FNYEAQ. The CDR3 sequence is CASSLQLTYNEQYF. The DNA for the CDR3 is TGTGCCAGCAGCTTACAGCTAACCTACAATGAGCAGTACTTC.

This clonotype has only a few counts. The CDR3 DNA reads as TGCAGCGTTGAAGATCGCCGGTACAATGAGCAGTTCTTC. Encoded protein: CSVEDRRYNEQFF. The V and J genes are TRBV29-1 and TRBJ2-1; D uncertain. Germline values: CDR1 SQVTM, CDR2 ANQGSEA. V was cut by 0 bases and J by 4 bases, with 7 bases left in between. There are 13 residues in the CDR3.

The chain is built from TRBV20-1 and TRBJ1-6, with TRBD1 identical over 7 bases. Germline CDR1 DFQATT, CDR2 SNEGSKA (reference sequence). Losses at the gene ends were 5 bases for V and 8 bases for J; bases not matched to a gene: 3. CDR3 size: 12 residues. The CDR3 DNA reads as TGCAGTGCTTGGGACAGAGATTCACCCCTCCACTTT. Protein sequence: CSAWDRDSPLHF.

This clonotype was counted only a few times. J is TRBJ2-7 and V is TRBV4-1, with no clear D. Per the germline V gene, CDR1 is MGHRA and CDR2 is YSYEKL. Trimming removed 0 bases at V and 5 bases at J, with 14 bases between. This CDR3 has 15 amino acids. Here the CDR3 reads CASSQDRLTLNEQYF. The CDR3 region has the DNA TGCGCCAGCAGCCAAGATCGGTTAACCCTCAACGAGCAGTACTTC.